This entry features one TCR beta chain sequence. This specimen comes from a study of blood T cell repertoires in COVID-19. Study overall: Spain, Italy and the United States supplied samples that represented acute and convalescent COVID-19. PBMCs, B-cell-depleted T cells, or T cells were the source of the cDNA or gDNA that made up the material.

V lost 5 bases and J lost 5, with 6 bases in between. The germline V gene has CDR1 MDHEN and CDR2 SYDVKM. The CDR3 totals 11 residues. Per the authors' pipeline: Amplification from reference gene primers served as the basis for estimated nucleated cell counts. The assay was immunoSEQ multiplex PCR, and TCRdb's table has in-frame clones only and misses some. The V and J calls and the clone size are those of that table, but D and trimming were determined from the DNA. The data hold 120,000 to 150,000 clones, with roughly 84% observed a single time. The sequenced sample consisted of peripheral blood. The TCR comes from a human donor with acute or convalescent COVID-19. The donor label of this sample is uncertain. The V and J genes are TRBV28 and TRBJ1-2, with D possibly TRBD1 on 6 matching bases. In DNA form, the CDR3 reads TGTGCCAGCAGTACAGGGTATGGCTACACCTTC. It yields the protein CASSTGYGYTF.